This T cell receptor (beta chain) derives from a study of tumor and adjacent non-tumor tissue in lung cancer. Across the whole study: Approximately 4 million productive TCRbeta reads were obtained per sample on average.

Study-level results: Shorter survival was associated with higher TCR diversity in tumors. Significantly higher TCR diversity was found in tumor than normal lung. Top 100 clones took a larger repertoire share in normal lung.

Three rounds of nested PCR, following a modified ARM-PCR protocol, produced the TCRbeta library. One entry per CDR3 protein, called by TCRdb with MiXCR from the multiplex PCR reads. The table shows 90,000 or so distinct CDR3 sequences, with roughly two thirds occurring only once. This CDR3 is 14 amino acids long. Germline CDR1 reads KGHSH; CDR2 reads LQKENI. V lost 6 bases to trimming and J lost 0 bases; unmatched junction nucleotides: 2. The template was RNA from unsorted bulk tissue. This clonotype has only a few counts. Its target is not known. The chain links TRBV18 to TRBJ1-1; 9 bases agree with TRBD1. The origin of this receptor is a man between 70 and 80 years old with non-small cell lung cancer. The sequenced sample was lung tumor tissue. The CDR3 sequence: CASSGQGLNTEAFF. The CDR3 coding sequence is TGTGCCAGCTCGGGACAGGGCTTGAACACTGAAGCTTTCTTT. Together with reference TRBV18 and TRBJ1-1, the CDR3 gives the full variable domain: NAGVMQNPRHLVRRRGQEARLRCSPMKGHSHVYWYRQLPEEGLKFMVYLQKENIIDESGMPKERFSAEFPKEGPSILRIQQVVRGDSAAYFCASSGQGLNTEAFFGQGTRLTVV.